These 29 T cell receptor beta chains were all obtained from the same sample, sequenced in a study of blood T cell repertoires in COVID-19. Here immunoSEQ multiplex PCR was the method, and the copy in TCRdb shows in-frame clones only, minus some. The table has 62,000 or so clones, about 82% seen once. The sample consisted of PBMCs or T cells enriched from blood (not recorded which). These receptors were collected from a middle-aged woman with acute COVID-19.

The chain joins TRBV3-1 (or the pseudogene TRBV3-2) to TRBJ1-6; 7 nucleotides agree with TRBD1. The CDR3 extends over 14 amino acids. Losses at the gene ends were 3 bases for V and 9 bases for J; bases not matched to a gene: 5. Germline V gene sequence: CDR1 LGHDT, CDR2 YNNKEL (reference sequence). The CDR3, as DNA: TGTGCCAGCAGCCACGACAGGGTTAGTTCACCCCTCCACTTT. It translates to CASSHDRVSSPLHF.

This clone was detected only once. The chain recombines TRBV28 with TRBJ1-5; D is perhaps TRBD1 (5 bases). V lost 6 bases to trimming and J lost 5 bases, with 17 bases between them. The CDR3 consists of 15 residues. The germline V gene encodes CDR1 MDHEN and CDR2 SYDVKM. The CDR3 nucleotides read TGTGCCAGCAGCGCGGCGGGAGGGGCGGATCAGCCCCAGCATTTT. It encodes CASSAAGGADQPQHF.

This clone was observed once. V is TRBV6-1 and J is TRBJ2-6; D not resolved. The CDR3 contains 16 residues. Germline V gene lookup returns CDR1 MNHNS and CDR2 SASEGT. Trimming removed 0 bases at V and 1 base at J, with 7 bases between. CDR3 nucleotides: TGTGCCAGCAGTGAAGCGATGAGTTCTGGGGCCAACGTCCTGACTTTC. Its protein is CASSEAMSSGANVLTF.

The chain has TRBV5-1 and TRBJ2-5; 11 positions agree with TRBD2. Trimming took 1 base from V and 1 from J; bases not matched to a gene: 3. Germline-derived CDR1 and CDR2 are SGHRS and YFSETQ. The CDR3 sequence is 16 residues long. The CDR3 reads CASSLTSGRPQETQYF. In DNA, the CDR3 is TGCGCCAGCAGCTTGACTAGCGGGAGACCCCAAGAGACCCAGTACTTC.

The chain recombines TRBV19 with TRBJ1-3; 7 bases line up with TRBD1. Germline V gives CDR1 LNHDA, CDR2 SQIVND (reference sequence). V gave up 6 bases and J gave up 0 bases; unmatched junction bases: 8. The CDR3 length is 16 residues. For the CDR3, the DNA is TGTGCCAGTAGGAAACCGGGACAGAGCTCTGGAAACACCATATATTTT. It specifies CASRKPGQSSGNTIYF.

The CDR3 DNA reads as TGTGCCAGCAGCTTGGGGGACAGAGACACTAATGAAAAACTGTTTTTT. Amino acids: CASSLGDRDTNEKLFF. The chain couples TRBV5-8 to TRBJ1-4; 7 bases line up with TRBD1. CDR1 and CDR2 from the germline V gene are SGHTS and YDEGEE. This CDR3 has 16 residues. Losses at the gene ends were 0 bases for V and 2 bases for J; bases not matched to a gene: 4.

The rearrangement links TRBV28 to TRBJ2-7; 8 bases agree with TRBD2. V was clipped by 5 bases and J by 0 bases; unmatched bases: 6. The CDR3 is 15 amino acids. CDR1 and CDR2 from the germline V gene are MDHEN and SYDVKM. CDR3: CASSPIAGFSYEQYF. The CDR3 DNA reads as TGTGCCAGCAGTCCAATAGCGGGGTTCTCCTACGAGCAGTACTTC.

This sequence joins TRBV21-1 and TRBJ1-2; TRBD1, as called in the table, went unchecked against the DNA. TRBV21-1 is a known pseudogene. The CDR3 loop spans 12 amino acids. CDR3 in amino acids: CASRDRQYGYTF. DNA for the CDR3: TGTGCCAGCAGAGACAGGCAATATGGCTACACCTTC.

The chain carries TRBV6-4 and TRBJ1-2, with no clear D. CDR3 length: 10 amino acids. V was trimmed by 2 bases and J by 8 bases, leaving 3 bases between them. In germline, CDR1 is MRHNA, CDR2 SNTAGT. The CDR3 region is CASSDIGYTF. The CDR3 coding sequence is TGTGCCAGCAGTGACATAGGCTACACCTTC.

The rearrangement uses TRBV10-3 and TRBJ2-7; 8 bases agree with TRBD2. With 4 bases clipped from V and 1 base from J, the junction kept 9 bases outside the gene matches. CDR3 length: 16 residues. Per germline, CDR1 ENHRY and CDR2 SYGVKD. The CDR3 DNA reads TGTGCCATCAGTGGGCAGGCGGGAGGAGGGTCCTACGAGCAGTACTTC. Residues: CAISGQAGGGSYEQYF.

The chain couples TRBV7-2 to TRBJ2-1; possibly TRBD1 for D (6 bases). Germline CDR1 is SGHTA and CDR2 is FQGNSA. Between the trimmed V and J ends, which lost 2 bases and 8 bases, there was a span of 19 bases. The CDR3 runs to 16 residues. The DNA of the CDR3 is TGTGCCAGCAGCTTAAGTACAGGGATTAGTCTCTATGAGCAGTTCTTC. Protein sequence: CASSLSTGISLYEQFF.

As for this clone: At one of its ends the junction is not consistent with the germline gene, which may arise from a read error. The J gene is TRBJ2-3, the V gene TRBV7-7; TRBD2 matches 12 bases. This CDR3 is built from 16 residues. The germline V gene encodes CDR1 SSHAT and CDR2 FNYEAQ (reference sequence). This chain's CDR3 is CASSLGLAGITDTQYF. The DNA of the CDR3 is TGTGCTAGCAGCTTAGGACTAGCGGGAATCACAGATACGCAGTATTTT. The complete variable domain, with remaining parts taken from reference TRBV7-7 and TRBJ2-3, reads GAGVSQSPRYKVTKRGQDVTLRCDPISSHATLYWYQQALGQGPEFLTYFNYEAQPDKSGLPSDRFSAERPEGSISTLTIQRTEQRDSAMYRCASSLGLAGITDTQYFGPGTRLTVL.

The V gene is TRBV6-6, the J gene TRBJ2-2; D perhaps matches TRBD1 (6 bases). V lost 5 bases to trimming and J lost 4 bases, with 11 bases between them. Germline-derived CDR1 and CDR2 are MNHNY and SVGAGI (reference sequence). The CDR3 consists of 14 residues. The chain's CDR3 is CASSTGLGTGELFF. The CDR3 coding sequence is TGTGCCAGCAGTACAGGGTTGGGCACCGGGGAGCTGTTTTTT.

V gene TRBV3-1 (or the pseudogene TRBV3-2) combines with J gene TRBJ1-3, with D possibly being TRBD1 (6 bases). Germline CDR1 is LGHDT and CDR2 is YNNKEL (reference sequence). This CDR3 region has 14 residues. V shed 5 bases and J shed 4 bases, with 12 bases lying between them. CDR3: CASSVQGSGNTIYF. The CDR3 nucleotides are TGTGCCAGCAGCGTACAGGGCTCCGGAAACACCATATATTTT.

The CDR3 sequence is CASSGRTGNGETQYF. In DNA form, the CDR3 reads TGCGCCAGCAGTGGGCGGACAGGGAACGGCGAGACCCAGTACTTC. The V call is TRBV10-2, the J call TRBJ2-5, with 8 bases that match TRBD1. The germline V gene encodes CDR1 WSHSY and CDR2 SAAADI. V lost 4 bases to trimming and J lost 5 bases; unmatched junction nucleotides: 9. This CDR3 spans 15 amino acids.

This chain uses TRBV7-3 with TRBJ2-3; the match to TRBD2 covers 9 bases. J was trimmed by 1 base and V by 5 bases; bases with no gene match: 4. There are 15 residues in the CDR3. Germline-derived CDR1 and CDR2 are SGHTA and FQGTGA. The CDR3 coding sequence is TGTGCCAGCAGCGGGCTAGCGGGACGCACAGATACGCAGTATTTT. Protein product: CASSGLAGRTDTQYF.

This clone was observed a single time. V gene TRBV27 combines with J gene TRBJ2-3, with TRBD2 matching over 7 bases. Germline CDR1 is MNHEY and CDR2 is SMNVEV (reference sequence). V lost 5 bases to trimming and J lost 4 bases; unmatched junction nucleotides: 9. This CDR3 region has 15 residues. The CDR3 protein is CASSAPGGTADTQYF. DNA of the CDR3: TGTGCCAGCAGTGCCCCGGGGGGTACCGCAGATACGCAGTATTTT.

This chain links TRBV28 with TRBJ1-5; D perhaps matches TRBD1 (6 bases). The CDR3 is 13 amino acids. V lost 7 bases to trimming and J lost 7 bases, with 14 bases between them. Germline CDR1 is MDHEN and CDR2 is SYDVKM. CDR3: CASKIGGRQPQHF. The CDR3 DNA is TGTGCCAGCAAGATAGGGGGTAGGCAGCCCCAGCATTTT.

The J gene is TRBJ2-5, the V gene TRBV3-1 (or the pseudogene TRBV3-2); 7 nucleotides align to TRBD2. The V gene end was trimmed by 11 bases and the J gene end by 1 base; junction bases not matched to a gene: 16. The CDR3 loop spans 16 amino acids. Germline assignment: CDR1 LGHDT and CDR2 YNNKEL (reference sequence). CDR3 region: CASNPLMGGGQETQYF. CDR3 bases: TGTGCCTCCAACCCCCTAATGGGGGGGGGCCAAGAGACCCAGTACTTC.

The V call is TRBV7-3, the J call TRBJ2-2, with TRBD2 matching over 8 bases. V trimming: 5 bases; J trimming: 7 bases; junction bases outside the gene matches: 12. The CDR3 is 16 amino acids. Germline CDR1 SGHTA, CDR2 FQGTGA. CDR3 amino acids: CASSPGGEGVGGELFF. CDR3 nucleotide sequence: TGTGCCAGCAGCCCCGGGGGGGAAGGAGTCGGCGGGGAGCTGTTTTTT.

The chain links TRBV3-1 (or the pseudogene TRBV3-2) to TRBJ2-7; 15 bases fit TRBD2. The CDR3 runs 16 residues. Trimming removed 4 bases from V and 2 bases from J; junction bases left unmatched: 3. CDR1 LGHDT and CDR2 YNNKEL come from the germline V gene (reference sequence). The CDR3: CASSRRTSGGAYEQYF. The CDR3 coding sequence is TGTGCCAGCAGCCGCCGGACTAGCGGGGGGGCCTACGAGCAGTACTTC.

The genes are TRBV28 and TRBJ1-3, with TRBD1 as a possible D gene (6 bases). Germline V CDR1 and CDR2: MDHEN, SYDVKM. This CDR3 has 17 amino acids. V lost 5 bases to trimming and J lost 1 base, with 18 bases between them. For the CDR3, the DNA is TGTGCCAGCAGTGACGGGGGGGCTATTCGTTCTGGAAACACCATATATTTT. This gives the protein CASSDGGAIRSGNTIYF.

V and J are TRBV5-6 and TRBJ2-1; TRBD2 matches at 9 bases. The junction had 8 bases not matched to a gene; V was cut back by 1 base and J by 9 bases. CDR3 length: 15 amino acids. From germline, CDR1 is SGHDT and CDR2 YYEEEE. CDR3 protein: CASSLLAGERAEQFF. CDR3 coding DNA: TGTGCCAGCAGCTTGTTAGCGGGAGAGAGGGCTGAGCAGTTCTTC. The variable domain in full, completed from reference TRBV5-6 and TRBJ2-1, reads DAGVTQSPTHLIKTRGQQVTLRCSPKSGHDTVSWYQQALGQGPQFIFQYYEEEERQRGNFPDRFSGHQFPNYSSELNVNALLLGDSALYLCASSLLAGERAEQFFGPGTRLTVL.

The J gene is TRBJ1-3, the V gene TRBV11-2; D call uncertain. The V gene lost 6 bases and the J gene lost 0 bases, with 24 bases spanning the gap. The V gene's germline CDR1 is SGHAT and CDR2 FQNNGV. This CDR3 is 19 amino acids long. CDR3 DNA sequence: TGTGCCAGCAGTCGCTTGGTGGCTATGGGGAGAGACTCTGGAAACACCATATATTTT. Its protein product is CASSRLVAMGRDSGNTIYF.

The rearrangement uses TRBV28 and TRBJ1-5; tentative D call: TRBD1 (5 bases). The CDR3 runs to 14 residues. Germline CDR1 MDHEN, CDR2 SYDVKM. Between the trimmed V and J ends, which lost 6 bases and 1 base, there was a span of 10 bases. The CDR3 sequence: CASSAGGSNQPQHF. The CDR3, as DNA: TGTGCCAGCAGCGCGGGGGGAAGCAATCAGCCCCAGCATTTT.

The chain links TRBV18 to TRBJ2-2, with a weak D call TRBD1 (5 bases). This CDR3 spans 14 amino acids. V was cut by 3 bases and J by 6 bases, with 11 bases left in between. CDR1 and CDR2 (germline): KGHSH, LQKENI. CDR3 in amino acids: CASSPVEGAGELFF. CDR3 bases: TGTGCCAGCTCACCTGTCGAAGGGGCCGGGGAGCTGTTTTTT. The full variable domain, its missing parts supplied by reference TRBV18 and TRBJ2-2, is NAGVMQNPRHLVRRRGQEARLRCSPMKGHSHVYWYRQLPEEGLKFMVYLQKENIIDESGMPKERFSAEFPKEGPSILRIQQVVRGDSAAYFCASSPVEGAGELFFGEGSRLTVL.

V gene TRBV9 combines with J gene TRBJ1-1; a weak D match, TRBD1 (5 bases). The CDR3 consists of 13 residues. The germline CDR1 and CDR2 sequences are SGDLS and YYNGEE. The V gene lost 3 bases and the J gene lost 11 bases, with 17 bases spanning the gap. As DNA, the CDR3 is TGTGCCAGCAGCGAGGCCCCGGACAATGGGGCTTTCTTT. It is translated as CASSEAPDNGAFF.

This clone has a single count. The chain couples TRBV5-4 to TRBJ2-1; 7 nucleotides line up with TRBD2. There are 15 residues in the CDR3. Trimming took 4 bases from V and 0 from J; bases not matched to a gene: 4. In germline, CDR1 is SGHNT, CDR2 YYREEE (reference sequence). The DNA of the CDR3 is TGTGCCAGCAGCCAGACTAGCCGCTCCTACAATGAGCAGTTCTTC. It translates to CASSQTSRSYNEQFF. Supplemented by reference TRBV5-4 and TRBJ2-1, the full variable domain reads ETGVTQSPTHLIKTRGQQVTLRCSSQSGHNTVSWYQQALGQGPQFIFQYYREEENGRGNFPPRFSGLQFPNYSSELNVNALELDDSALYLCASSQTSRSYNEQFFGPGTRLTVL.

This clone was detected a few times. The chain carries TRBV5-4 and TRBJ1-4; D gene uncertain. Trimming left V 4 bases short and J 4 bases short, with 8 bases between. Per the germline V gene, CDR1 is SGHNT and CDR2 is YYREEE (reference sequence). CDR3 length equals 13 residues. The DNA of the CDR3 is TGTGCCAGCAGCGGTGAGAATAATGAAAAACTGTTTTTT. Amino acid sequence: CASSGENNEKLFF.